This T cell receptor (beta chain) was sequenced for a study of T cells in Graves' hyperthyroidism and ophthalmopathy. Across the study: Upon initial diagnosis and before any treatment, peripheral blood was collected.

Exclusion followed for patients with uncontrolled infection, other autoimmune disease, pregnancy or lactation. Orbital computed tomography, thyroid ultrasound, serum thyroxine and TRAb, and clinical symptoms together informed the diagnoses. A word on this clonotype: Its target is not known.

General study findings and limits: Among thyroid clonotypes expanded above 0.001, most also appeared in blood.

RNA transcripts gave rise to amplified TCR beta CDR3 regions. When the TCR CDR3 underwent first-round RT-PCR, the HTBI primer set was used. TCRdb used MiXCR to reprocess the multiplex PCR reads, holding one entry per CDR3 protein. This sample has over 250,000 distinct CDR3 sequences, with approximately 15% found just once. The source material was blood. The receptor was isolated from a woman aged 40 to 50 with Graves' ophthalmopathy.

The CDR3, as DNA: TGCGCCAGCAGCTTGGTTCCCTTGACTAGCGGGGACTCAGATACGCAGTATTTT. Translation: CASSLVPLTSGDSDTQYF. The chain uses TRBV5-1 and TRBJ2-3; 11 bases are a match to TRBD2. With 0 bases clipped from V and 4 bases from J, the junction kept 10 bases outside the gene matches. The V gene's germline CDR1 is SGHRS and CDR2 YFSETQ. CDR3 length: 18 residues.